The 23 T cell receptor beta chains listed next were all sequenced from one sample in a study of lung T cells in sarcoidosis with Löfgren's syndrome. TCRdb processed the reads anew with MiXCR; each CDR3 protein has one entry. The sample has some 10,000 distinct CDR3 sequences, nearly 20% seen once. Material: CD4+ T cells from bronchoalveolar lavage. These receptors all stem from a human donor with sarcoidosis (Löfgren's syndrome or another form), or a control subject (not recorded which).

This clonotype was observed many times. The chain couples TRBV28 to TRBJ1-2; the D is unclear. The CDR3 consists of 13 residues. Germline loops: CDR1 MDHEN, CDR2 SYDVKM. V shed 6 bases and J shed 6 bases, with 14 bases lying between them. CDR3 amino acids: CASRGGYPDGYTF. CDR3 nucleotide sequence: TGTGCCAGCAGGGGCGGTTACCCTGATGGCTACACCTTC.

This clonotype has more than one count but fewer than ten. The chain carries TRBV29-1 and TRBJ2-1, with 8 bases identical to TRBD1. Germline lookup yields CDR1 SQVTM and CDR2 ANQGSEA. This CDR3 is 13 amino acids long. Unmatched junction bases numbered 5, after V lost 4 bases and J lost 6 bases. CDR3 region: CSVGQGAINEQFF. The CDR3 coding sequence is TGCAGCGTTGGCCAGGGGGCCATCAATGAGCAGTTCTTC.

Worth noting for this clonotype: This could be a read error, since a much larger clone is one nucleotide away. The V and J genes are TRBV3-1 and TRBJ2-3; a weak D match, TRBD2 (6 bases). This CDR3 comprises 16 residues. Trimming pared 5 bases from V and 6 bases from J, leaving 21 bases between. From germline, CDR1 is LGHDT and CDR2 YNNKEL (reference sequence). The CDR3 loop reads CASSTRGVAKSDTQYF. As DNA, the CDR3 is TGTGCCAGCAGCACCCGCGGGGTGGCCAAGTCGGATACGCAGTATTTT.

J is TRBJ2-7 and V is TRBV4-2, with D perhaps being TRBD1 or TRBD2 (6 bases each). Trimming pared 4 bases from V and 2 bases from J, leaving 15 bases between. Germline-derived CDR1 and CDR2 are LGHNA and YNFKEQ. CDR3 size: 15 residues. The CDR3 region is CASSLQRGLAYEQYF. The CDR3 nucleotides are TGTGCCAGCAGCCTTCAACGGGGGCTCGCCTACGAGCAGTACTTC.

This clonotype is deemed medium-sized. The CDR3 is CASSNDPIYEQYF. Here the CDR3 DNA reads TGTGCCAGCAGCAATGACCCGATCTACGAGCAGTACTTC. The rearrangement joins TRBV3-1 to TRBJ2-7; D unresolved. The CDR3 is 13 amino acids. Trimming cost V 5 bases and J 3 bases, with 11 bases left between them. From germline, CDR1 is LGHDT and CDR2 YNNKEL (reference sequence).

This clonotype counts as medium-sized. This chain connects TRBV7-8 to TRBJ1-1; maybe TRBD1 (6 bases). Germline loops: CDR1 SGHVS, CDR2 FQNEAQ. The CDR3 loop spans 14 amino acids. The V end was cut by 5 bases, the J end by 4 bases, with 14 bases between. The CDR3 protein is CASSTRRGPTEAFF. The DNA for the CDR3 is TGTGCCAGCAGCACAAGACGGGGGCCCACTGAAGCTTTCTTT.

This clonotype was counted ten times or more. The genes are TRBV20-1 and TRBJ1-5; 7 nucleotides match TRBD1. CDR1 is DFQATT, CDR2 SNEGSKA, per germline (reference sequence). The CDR3 is made up of 14 amino acids. V shed 7 bases, J shed 1 base, and the junction held 7 bases outside the gene matches. The CDR3 loop is CSVLNRGSNQPQHF. CDR3 bases: TGCAGTGTCTTAAACAGGGGAAGCAATCAGCCCCAGCATTTT.

This clonotype was found many times. This chain uses TRBV6-1 with TRBJ2-1, with no clear D. Trimming shortened V by 1 base and J by 2 bases, and 3 bases separated the two germline ends. Germline assignment: CDR1 MNHNS and CDR2 SASEGT. CDR3 length: 13 residues. The CDR3, as DNA: TGTGCCAGCAGTGAAGGCCCCTACAATGAGCAGTTCTTC. Amino acid sequence: CASSEGPYNEQFF.

In its sample, this clonotype was seen many times. V usage is TRBV20-1 and J usage is TRBJ1-5; TRBD1 matches 9 bases. CDR3 length equals 13 residues. Germline-derived CDR1 and CDR2 are DFQATT and SNEGSKA (reference sequence). The ends lost 7 bases at V and 2 bases at J; junction bases unmatched: 3. The CDR3 DNA is TGCAGTGTTAGGACAGGGGGCAATCAGCCCCAGCATTTT. This sequence encodes CSVRTGGNQPQHF.

This clonotype was observed many times. The gene calls are TRBV19 and TRBJ1-3; D not certain. V was trimmed by 5 bases and J by 4 bases, leaving 15 bases between them. Germline CDR1 and CDR2: LNHDA and SQIVND (reference sequence). The CDR3 runs 15 residues. The CDR3 bases are TGTGCCAGTAGTCCCCGGGGTGGTCTCGGAAACACCATATATTTT. It translates to CASSPRGGLGNTIYF.

On this clonotype itself: One base away lies a much larger clone, so this may be a sequencing read error. The gene calls are TRBV12-3 or TRBV12-4 and TRBJ1-6, with D possibly TRBD1 on 5 matching bases. The CDR3 sequence is 14 residues long. CDR3 sequence: CASSLRQNNPPLHF. For the CDR3, the DNA is TGTGCCAGCAGTTTAAGACAGAATAATCCACCCCTCCACTTT.

This clonotype was picked up many times. This chain uses TRBV20-1 with TRBJ2-3; TRBD1 aligns across 10 bases. The V segment lost 1 base and the J segment 4 bases; nucleotides outside the gene matches: 5. CDR1 is DFQATT, CDR2 SNEGSKA, per germline (reference sequence). The CDR3 runs to 15 residues. The CDR3 is CSARGTGGLADTQYF. CDR3 DNA: TGCAGTGCTAGAGGGACAGGGGGTCTGGCAGATACGCAGTATTTT.

This clonotype qualifies as medium-sized. J is TRBJ1-6 and V is TRBV28; D is perhaps TRBD1 (5 bases). With 1 base removed from V and 5 bases from J, the gap between germline ends came to 6 bases. Germline V CDR1 and CDR2: MDHEN, SYDVKM. This CDR3 spans 14 amino acids. For the CDR3, the DNA is TGTGCCAGCAGTTTATACAGGAATAATTCACCCCTCCACTTT. Translating gives CASSLYRNNSPLHF.

This clonotype appeared a few times. V and J are TRBV29-1 and TRBJ2-1; TRBD1 might be the D (6 bases). The CDR3 totals 15 residues. Trimming pared 3 bases from V and 8 bases from J, leaving 20 bases between. Germline CDR1 is SQVTM and CDR2 is ANQGSEA. The CDR3 protein is CSVDFRLGRGHEQFF. As DNA, the CDR3 is TGCAGCGTTGACTTTCGGTTAGGCAGGGGCCATGAGCAGTTCTTC.

This clonotype was seen ten or more times. This chain connects TRBV19 to TRBJ1-1; tentative D call: TRBD1 (5 bases). This CDR3 comprises 14 residues. V lost 7 bases and J 6 bases, leaving 18 bases between the germline ends. Germline V gives CDR1 LNHDA, CDR2 SQIVND (reference sequence). The CDR3 protein is CASKEGPPGAEAFF. CDR3 bases: TGTGCCAGTAAGGAGGGGCCACCGGGGGCTGAAGCTTTCTTT.

This clonotype showed up many times. The V and J genes are TRBV19 and TRBJ1-5; no reliable D call. V was clipped by 3 bases and J by 3 bases, with 6 bases between them. The CDR3 totals 13 residues. CDR1 and CDR2 from the germline V gene are LNHDA and SQIVND (reference sequence). CDR3 DNA sequence: TGTGCCAGTAGTATTCAGGCCAATCAGCCCCAGCATTTT. It specifies CASSIQANQPQHF.

This clonotype is medium-sized by share. This chain links TRBV7-2 with TRBJ1-4; the match to TRBD1 covers 7 bases. The CDR3 has 18 amino acids. Germline V gene sequence: CDR1 SGHTA, CDR2 FQGNSA. J gave up 6 bases and V 0 bases, and 13 bases lay outside the gene matches. The CDR3 DNA follows: TGTGCCAGCAGCTTAGCCGACTCAAGACAGGGACCATATGAAAAACTGTTTTTT. Protein product: CASSLADSRQGPYEKLFF.

This clonotype has more than one count but fewer than ten. The chain employs TRBV19 and TRBJ2-1; D is unresolved. Germline CDR1 is LNHDA and CDR2 is SQIVND (reference sequence). The V end was cut by 1 base, the J end by 4 bases, with 11 bases between. This CDR3 region has 15 residues. The CDR3 coding sequence is TGTGCCAGTAGTATAGCCCTCTCCGAGTACAATGAGCAGTTCTTC. It codes for CASSIALSEYNEQFF.

Ten or more counts support this clonotype. The V and J genes are TRBV7-9 and TRBJ2-1, with D perhaps matching TRBD1 or TRBD2 (5 bases each). Germline CDR1 SEHNR, CDR2 FQNEAQ (reference sequence). CDR3 length equals 15 residues. The V and J ends lost 4 bases and 5 bases respectively, with 15 bases between them. The CDR3 spells CASSYPGARDNEQFF. Written as DNA, the CDR3 is TGTGCCAGCAGCTACCCCGGGGCGCGGGACAATGAGCAGTTCTTC.

With respect to this clonotype: Since a much larger clone is just one base distant, this may be a read error. The J gene is TRBJ2-7, the V gene TRBV5-6; no clear D. Germline V gives CDR1 SGHDT, CDR2 YYEEEE. The CDR3 is made up of 14 amino acids. CDR3 region: CASSLAGQSYKQYF. Here the CDR3 DNA reads TGTGCCAGCAGCTTGGCCGGGCAGTCCTACAAGCAGTACTTC.

This clonotype was detected many times. The V and J genes are TRBV29-1 and TRBJ2-1, with D perhaps TRBD2 (6 bases). The length of the CDR3 is 15 residues. Looked up from germline, CDR1 is SQVTM and CDR2 is ANQGSEA. Deletions cut 6 bases from V and 5 bases from J, with 20 bases between. CDR3 loop: CSVPKTLPGDNEQFF. DNA of the CDR3: TGCAGCGTCCCCAAAACGCTTCCGGGGGACAATGAGCAGTTCTTC.

This clonotype was seen repeatedly, ten times or more. V usage is TRBV27 and J usage is TRBJ1-4; D remains unclear. V shed 5 bases and J shed 10 bases, with 17 bases lying between them. The CDR3 is 14 residues long. Germline V lookup: CDR1 MNHEY, CDR2 SMNVEV (reference sequence). CDR3 sequence reads: CASSQRLIGRKLFF. The CDR3 bases are TGTGCCAGCAGTCAGAGACTGATAGGGCGAAAACTGTTTTTT.

This clonotype was seen repeatedly, ten times or more. Written as DNA, the CDR3 is TGTGCCAGCAGTTATAGACTAGCGGGGTCCTACGAGCAGTACTTC. Its translation is CASSYRLAGSYEQYF. The chain combines TRBV7-8 with TRBJ2-7; 11 bases fit TRBD2. Trimming removed 6 bases from V and 1 base from J; junction bases left unmatched: 5. CDR1 and CDR2 (germline): SGHVS, FQNEAQ. This CDR3 spans 15 amino acids.